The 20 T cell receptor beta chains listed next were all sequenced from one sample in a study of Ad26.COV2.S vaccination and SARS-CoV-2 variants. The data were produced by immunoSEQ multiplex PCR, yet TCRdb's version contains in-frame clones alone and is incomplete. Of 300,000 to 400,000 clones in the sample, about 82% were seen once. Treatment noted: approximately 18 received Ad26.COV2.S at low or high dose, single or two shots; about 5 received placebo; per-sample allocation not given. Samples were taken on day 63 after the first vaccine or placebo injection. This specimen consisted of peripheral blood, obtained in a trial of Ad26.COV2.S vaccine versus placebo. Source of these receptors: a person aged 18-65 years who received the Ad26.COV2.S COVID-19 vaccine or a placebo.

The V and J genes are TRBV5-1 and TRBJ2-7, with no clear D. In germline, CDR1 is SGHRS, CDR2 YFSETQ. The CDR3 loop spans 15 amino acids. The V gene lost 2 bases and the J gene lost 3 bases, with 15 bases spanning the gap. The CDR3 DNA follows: TGCGCCAGCAGCTTCGGTGGTGTCAGCAACTACGAGCAGTACTTC. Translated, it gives CASSFGGVSNYEQYF.

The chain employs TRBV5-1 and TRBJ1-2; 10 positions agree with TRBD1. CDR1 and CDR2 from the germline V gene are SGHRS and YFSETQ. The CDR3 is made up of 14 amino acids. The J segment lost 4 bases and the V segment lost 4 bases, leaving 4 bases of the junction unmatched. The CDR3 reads CASSMTGGGYGYTF. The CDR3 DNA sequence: TGCGCCAGCAGCATGACAGGGGGCGGCTATGGCTACACCTTC.

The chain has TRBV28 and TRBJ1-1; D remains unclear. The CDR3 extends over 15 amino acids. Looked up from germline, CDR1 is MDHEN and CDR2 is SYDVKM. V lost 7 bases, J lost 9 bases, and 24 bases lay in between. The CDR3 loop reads CASTLRAGRSTKAFF. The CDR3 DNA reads TGTGCCAGCACCCTAAGGGCCGGGCGATCTACGAAAGCTTTCTTT.

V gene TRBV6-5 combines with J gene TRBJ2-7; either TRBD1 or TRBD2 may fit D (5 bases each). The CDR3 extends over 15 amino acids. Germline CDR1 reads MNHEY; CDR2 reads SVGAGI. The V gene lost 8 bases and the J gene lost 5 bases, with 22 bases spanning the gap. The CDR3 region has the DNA TGTGCCAGCCTCGAGGGGTTTAATAAGAATCACGAGCAGTACTTC. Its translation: CASLEGFNKNHEQYF.

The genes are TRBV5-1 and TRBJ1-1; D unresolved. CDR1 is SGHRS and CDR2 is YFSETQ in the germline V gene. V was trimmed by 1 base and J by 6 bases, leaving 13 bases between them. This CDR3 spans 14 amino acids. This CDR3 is CASSLFTRSSEAFF. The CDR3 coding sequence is TGCGCCAGCAGCTTGTTCACCAGGAGCTCTGAAGCTTTCTTT.

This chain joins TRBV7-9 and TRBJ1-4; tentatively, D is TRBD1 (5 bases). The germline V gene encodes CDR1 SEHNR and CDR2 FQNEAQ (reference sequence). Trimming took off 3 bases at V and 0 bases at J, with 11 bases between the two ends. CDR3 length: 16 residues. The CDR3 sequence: CASSLGTAATNEKLFF. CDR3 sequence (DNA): TGTGCCAGCAGCTTGGGGACGGCAGCAACTAATGAAAAACTGTTTTTT.

The CDR3 DNA is TGTGCCAGCAGCCCCCGGGGGGACAGTCCCTACGAGCAGTACTTC. Residues: CASSPRGDSPYEQYF. This chain links TRBV9 with TRBJ2-7, with D perhaps given as TRBD1 or TRBD2 (7 bases each). This CDR3 comprises 15 residues. Per the germline V gene, CDR1 is SGDLS and CDR2 is YYNGEE. Trimming cost V 4 bases and J 2 bases, with 16 bases left between them.

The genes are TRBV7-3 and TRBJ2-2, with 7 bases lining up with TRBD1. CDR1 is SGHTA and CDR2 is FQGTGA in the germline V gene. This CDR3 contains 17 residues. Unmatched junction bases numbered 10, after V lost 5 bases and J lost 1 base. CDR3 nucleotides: TGTGCCAGCAGCACCCACCCGGGACAGATGAACACCGGGGAGCTGTTTTTT. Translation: CASSTHPGQMNTGELFF.

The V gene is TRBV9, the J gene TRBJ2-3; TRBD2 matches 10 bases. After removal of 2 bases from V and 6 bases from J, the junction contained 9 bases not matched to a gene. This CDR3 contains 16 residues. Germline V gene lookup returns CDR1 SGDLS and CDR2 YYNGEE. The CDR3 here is CASSVGIAGGSDTQYF. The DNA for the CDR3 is TGTGCCAGCAGCGTGGGAATAGCGGGGGGATCGGATACGCAGTATTTT.

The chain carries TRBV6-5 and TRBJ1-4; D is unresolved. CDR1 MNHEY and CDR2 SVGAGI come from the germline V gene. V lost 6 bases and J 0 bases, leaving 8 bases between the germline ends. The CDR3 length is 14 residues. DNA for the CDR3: TGTGCCAGCAGAGCGATCACAACTAATGAAAAACTGTTTTTT. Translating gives CASRAITTNEKLFF.

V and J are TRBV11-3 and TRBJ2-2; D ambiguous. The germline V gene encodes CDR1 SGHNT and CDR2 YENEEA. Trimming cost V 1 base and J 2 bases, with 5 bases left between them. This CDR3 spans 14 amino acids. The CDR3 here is CASSLADNTGELFF. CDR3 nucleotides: TGTGCCAGCAGCTTAGCCGATAACACCGGGGAGCTGTTTTTT.

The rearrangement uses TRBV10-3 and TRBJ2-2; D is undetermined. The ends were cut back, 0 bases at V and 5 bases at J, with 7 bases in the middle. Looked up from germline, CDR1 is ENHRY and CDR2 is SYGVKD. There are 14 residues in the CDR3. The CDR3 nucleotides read TGTGCCATCAGTGAGTCGACCGCGACCGGGGAGCTGTTTTTT. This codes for CAISESTATGELFF.

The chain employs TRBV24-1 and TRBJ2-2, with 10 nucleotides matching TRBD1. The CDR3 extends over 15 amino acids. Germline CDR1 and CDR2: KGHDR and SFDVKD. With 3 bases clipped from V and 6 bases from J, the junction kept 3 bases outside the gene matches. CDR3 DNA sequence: TGTGCCACCAGTGATCCCGGACAGGGGGCCGGGGAGCTGTTTTTT. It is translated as CATSDPGQGAGELFF.

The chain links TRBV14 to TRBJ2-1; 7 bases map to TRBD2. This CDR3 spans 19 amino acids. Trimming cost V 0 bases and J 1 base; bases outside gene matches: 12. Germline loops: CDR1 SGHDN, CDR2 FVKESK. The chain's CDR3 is CASSQDLVGGLGSYNEQFF. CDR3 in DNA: TGTGCCAGCAGCCAAGATCTCGTCGGGGGGTTGGGTTCCTACAATGAGCAGTTCTTC.

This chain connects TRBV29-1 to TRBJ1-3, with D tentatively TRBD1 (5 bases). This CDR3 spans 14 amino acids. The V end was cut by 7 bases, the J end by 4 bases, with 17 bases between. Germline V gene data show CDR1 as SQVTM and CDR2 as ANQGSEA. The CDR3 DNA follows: TGCAGCGCTGGGGGTACTAATCTAGGAAACACCATATATTTT. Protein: CSAGGTNLGNTIYF.

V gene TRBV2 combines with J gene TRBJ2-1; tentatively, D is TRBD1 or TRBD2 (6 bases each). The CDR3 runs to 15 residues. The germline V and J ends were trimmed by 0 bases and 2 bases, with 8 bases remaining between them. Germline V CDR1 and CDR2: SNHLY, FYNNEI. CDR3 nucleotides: TGTGCCAGCAGTGAAGCTCGGGGGCCCTACAATGAGCAGTTCTTC. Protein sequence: CASSEARGPYNEQFF.

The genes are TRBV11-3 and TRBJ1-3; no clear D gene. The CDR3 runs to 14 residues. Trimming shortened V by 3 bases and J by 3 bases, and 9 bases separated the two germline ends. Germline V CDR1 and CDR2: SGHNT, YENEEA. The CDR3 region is CASSLNEVGNTIYF. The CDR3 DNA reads TGTGCCAGCAGCTTGAACGAGGTTGGAAACACCATATATTTT.

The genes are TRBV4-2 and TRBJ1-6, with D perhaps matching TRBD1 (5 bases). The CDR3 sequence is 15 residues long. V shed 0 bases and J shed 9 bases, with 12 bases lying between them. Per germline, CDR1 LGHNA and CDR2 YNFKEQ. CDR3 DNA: TGTGCCAGCAGCCAAGAGGGGCAACCGGGTTCACCCCTCCACTTT. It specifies CASSQEGQPGSPLHF.

CDR3 nucleotides: TGTGCCAGCGTCGACCCGGGGGGAAACACTGAAGCTTTCTTT. Translating it yields CASVDPGGNTEAFF. This rearrangement joins TRBV28 to TRBJ1-1; the D gene is possibly TRBD1 (5 bases). The V and J ends lost 8 bases and 2 bases respectively, with 15 bases between them. The CDR3 has 14 residues. The V gene's germline CDR1 is MDHEN and CDR2 SYDVKM.

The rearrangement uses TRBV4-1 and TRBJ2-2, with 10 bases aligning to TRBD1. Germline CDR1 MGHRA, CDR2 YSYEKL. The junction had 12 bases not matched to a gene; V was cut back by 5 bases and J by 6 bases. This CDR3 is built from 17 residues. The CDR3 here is CASSSGHRDRGPGELFF. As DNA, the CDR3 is TGCGCCAGCAGCTCTGGGCACCGGGACAGGGGCCCCGGGGAGCTGTTTTTT.